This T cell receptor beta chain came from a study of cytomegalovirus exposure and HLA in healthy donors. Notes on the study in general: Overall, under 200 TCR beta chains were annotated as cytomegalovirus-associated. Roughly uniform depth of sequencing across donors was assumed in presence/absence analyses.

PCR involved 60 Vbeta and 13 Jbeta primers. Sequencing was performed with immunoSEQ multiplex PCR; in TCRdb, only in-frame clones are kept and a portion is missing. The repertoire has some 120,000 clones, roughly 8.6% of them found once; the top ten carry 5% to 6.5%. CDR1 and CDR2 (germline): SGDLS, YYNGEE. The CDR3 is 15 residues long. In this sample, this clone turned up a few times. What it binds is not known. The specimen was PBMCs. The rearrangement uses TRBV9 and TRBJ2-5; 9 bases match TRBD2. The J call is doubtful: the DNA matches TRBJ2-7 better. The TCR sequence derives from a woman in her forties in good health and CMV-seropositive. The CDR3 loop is CASSASGGFSYEQYF. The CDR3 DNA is TGTGCCAGCAGCGCAAGCGGGGGGTTCTCCTACGAGCAGTACTTC.